The 20 T cell receptor beta chains in this list originate from one sample, sequenced in a study of blood T cell dynamics during melanoma immunotherapy (dated by TCRdb to the early 2020s). Per the publication, the time point label means: week 3, after first cycle of checkpoint inhibitor. Receptor libraries were prepared by the immunoSEQ multiplex PCR assay. Here the immuneACCESS table is served through TCRdb, limited to in-frame sequences with V and J called. Missing clones are a known gap in these copies; in checked studies unresolved V genes cover under half, and the rest lacks a known reason. A total of 6,000 or so clones appear in this sample, 88% of them only once. The ten largest account for around 5% of the sample. The sample consisted of blood, taken from a patient treated with checkpoint blockade. These receptors came from a human donor with melanoma.

The chain couples TRBV21-1 to TRBJ2-6. TRBV21-1 constitutes a pseudogene. CDR3 length: 17 residues. The CDR3 sequence: CASSCVVQQSRANVLTF. The CDR3 DNA reads TGTGCCAGCAGTTGCGTGGTACAACAAAGTCGGGCCAACGTCCTGACTTTC.

V and J are TRBV2 and TRBJ1-4; 7 nucleotides align to TRBD1. With V trimmed by 4 bases and J by 5 bases, 7 bases remained unmatched. Per germline, CDR1 SNHLY and CDR2 FYNNEI. The CDR3 runs 15 residues. CDR3 sequence (DNA): TGTGCCAGCAGTGCCCCGGGACAGAGAAATGAAAAACTGTTTTTT. Encoded protein: CASSAPGQRNEKLFF.

This chain uses TRBV9 with TRBJ2-3; 9 nucleotides align to TRBD2. Germline V lookup: CDR1 SGDLS, CDR2 YYNGEE. This CDR3 contains 16 residues. The trim removed 4 bases at V and 0 bases at J, leaving 6 bases unmatched. In DNA, the CDR3 is TGTGCCAGCAGCAAAAGCGGGGGGAGGAGCACAGATACGCAGTATTTT. Amino acid sequence: CASSKSGGRSTDTQYF.

V is TRBV7-3 and J is TRBJ1-1; 8 bases map to TRBD1. V lost 5 bases, J lost 5 bases, and 7 bases stayed unmatched. Germline CDR1 SGHTA, CDR2 FQGTGA. This CDR3 has 14 residues. DNA of the CDR3: TGTGCCAGCAGCGTAGGACAGGGTTTTACTGAAGCTTTCTTT. Its protein product is CASSVGQGFTEAFF.

The V and J genes are TRBV7-6 and TRBJ2-5; TRBD2 matches at 9 bases. J gave up 4 bases and V 1 base, and 4 bases lay outside the gene matches. Per the germline V gene, CDR1 is SGHVS and CDR2 is FNYEAQ. CDR3 size: 15 residues. The CDR3 reads CASSLGGGAGETQYF. DNA of the CDR3: TGTGCCAGCAGCTTAGGCGGGGGGGCGGGAGAGACCCAGTACTTC.

The V and J genes are TRBV7-8 and TRBJ1-3; D not resolved. This CDR3 is built from 13 residues. The V gene lost 1 base and the J gene lost 0 bases, with 1 base spanning the gap. Germline V gene lookup returns CDR1 SGHVS and CDR2 FQNEAQ. CDR3 nucleotide sequence: TGTGCCAGCAGCTTAGTCTCTGGAAACACCATATATTTT. It codes for CASSLVSGNTIYF.

This sequence joins TRBV19 and TRBJ2-1, with 12 bases fitting TRBD1. The CDR3 loop spans 15 amino acids. V shed 8 bases, J shed 6 bases, and the junction held 8 bases outside the gene matches. Germline CDR1 and CDR2: LNHDA and SQIVND (reference sequence). The DNA of the CDR3 is TGTGCCAGTCTGCCGGGACAGGGGGCCTTCAATGAGCAGTTCTTC. Its translation: CASLPGQGAFNEQFF.

V usage is TRBV28 and J usage is TRBJ1-3; possible D gene TRBD1, 5 bases. Trimming removed 6 bases at V and 6 bases at J, with 15 bases between. This CDR3 region has 14 residues. Germline values: CDR1 MDHEN, CDR2 SYDVKM. CDR3 residues: CASSTGTSQNTIYF. In nucleotides, the CDR3 is TGTGCCAGCAGCACCGGGACTTCCCAAAACACCATATATTTT.

The V gene is TRBV5-1, the J gene TRBJ2-5; possible D gene TRBD1, 6 bases. This CDR3 has 15 amino acids. V was shortened by 0 bases and J by 5 bases, with 14 bases between the two germline ends. Germline assignment: CDR1 SGHRS and CDR2 YFSETQ. CDR3 DNA: TGCGCCAGCAGCTTGGGACAGGTCGTCCAGGAGACCCAGTACTTC. This gives the protein CASSLGQVVQETQYF.

The V gene is TRBV11-2, the J gene TRBJ2-2, with D tentatively TRBD2 (5 bases). V lost 3 bases, J lost 2 bases, and 10 bases lay in between. The CDR3 sequence is 15 residues long. Germline loops: CDR1 SGHAT, CDR2 FQNNGV. The CDR3 DNA reads TGTGCCAGCAGCTTCACGGGATCCAACACCGGGGAGCTGTTTTTT. It is translated as CASSFTGSNTGELFF.

This clone was detected once. The genes are TRBV5-6 and TRBJ2-1; 8 nucleotides agree with TRBD2. This CDR3 is built from 16 residues. Germline V gives CDR1 SGHDT, CDR2 YYEEEE. Unmatched junction bases numbered 8, after V lost 0 bases and J lost 6 bases. Here the CDR3 DNA reads TGTGCCAGCAGCTTGGCCGTCGGGACTAGGTTCAATGAGCAGTTCTTC. It is translated as CASSLAVGTRFNEQFF.

This rearrangement joins TRBV2 to TRBJ1-3; 8 bases are shared with TRBD1. V lost 6 bases, J lost 0 bases, and 10 bases stayed unmatched. This CDR3 has 17 amino acids. Germline lookup yields CDR1 SNHLY and CDR2 FYNNEI. The CDR3 region is CASRSWDRTNSGNTIYF. CDR3 coding DNA: TGTGCCAGCAGAAGCTGGGACAGGACTAACTCTGGAAACACCATATATTTT.

The chain has TRBV6-5 and TRBJ2-1; D gene uncertain. The germline V gene encodes CDR1 MNHEY and CDR2 SVGAGI. V was cut by 0 bases and J by 3 bases, with 9 bases left in between. CDR3 size: 15 residues. CDR3 in amino acids: CASSYSIGIYNEQFF. Written as DNA, the CDR3 is TGTGCCAGCAGTTACTCGATAGGTATCTACAATGAGCAGTTCTTC.

Comment on this clone: As the CDR3 is not closed by the conserved phenylalanine or tryptophan, this likely results from a read error. The DNA is omitted, as the CDR3 cannot be located on it reliably, and the CDR3 follows TCRdb's listing. The CDR3 is CASSLSGTGGISY. The rearrangement uses TRBV28 and TRBJ1-2; TRBD1, the table's D call, was not compared with the DNA. CDR1 and CDR2 (germline): MDHEN, SYDVKM. With termini counted, the CDR3 has 13 amino acids.

The rearrangement uses TRBV7-9 and TRBJ2-7; 7 positions agree with TRBD2. This CDR3 is 15 amino acids long. V was clipped by 3 bases and J by 1 base; unmatched bases: 6. Germline CDR1 SEHNR, CDR2 FQNEAQ (reference sequence). The CDR3 sequence is CASSFAPGGSYEQYF. CDR3 DNA sequence: TGTGCCAGCAGCTTCGCGCCCGGGGGGTCCTACGAGCAGTACTTC. Drawing the rest from reference TRBV7-9 and TRBJ2-7, the complete variable domain is DTGVSQNPRHKITKRGQNVTFRCDPISEHNRLYWYRQTLGQGPEFLTYFQNEAQLEKSRLLSDRFSAERPKGSFSTLEIQRTEQGDSAMYLCASSFAPGGSYEQYFGPGTRLTVT.

This clone has only one observation. The CDR3 DNA sequence: TGTGCCAGCAGCTTAGAAGGGGGGGGGCGGCAAGAGACCCAGTACTTC. Translated: CASSLEGGGRQETQYF. This chain joins TRBV7-6 and TRBJ2-5, with D perhaps matching TRBD2 (7 bases). V was clipped by 1 base and J by 2 bases, with 14 bases between them. This CDR3 region has 16 residues. From germline, CDR1 is SGHVS and CDR2 FNYEAQ.

This chain connects TRBV6-5 to TRBJ2-3; 7 bases line up with TRBD1. The V gene end was trimmed by 2 bases and the J gene end by 5 bases; junction bases not matched to a gene: 7. CDR1 and CDR2 (germline): MNHEY, SVGAGI. CDR3 length equals 15 residues. For the CDR3, the DNA is TGTGCCAGCAGTTACGAGGGGGCCTATGAAGATACGCAGTATTTT. It specifies CASSYEGAYEDTQYF.

The chain combines TRBV7-8 with TRBJ2-1; D possibly uses TRBD1 or TRBD2 (6 bases each). CDR1 and CDR2 from the germline V gene are SGHVS and FQNEAQ. The CDR3 extends over 14 amino acids. V lost 6 bases and J 8 bases, leaving 17 bases between the germline ends. CDR3 region: CASSYGGTRDEQFF. The CDR3 DNA is TGTGCCAGCAGTTATGGGGGGACACGCGATGAGCAGTTCTTC.

This clone has just a few counts. The CDR3: CASSQGSYNSPLHF. The CDR3 region has the DNA TGTGCCAGCAGTCAGGGATCCTATAATTCACCCCTCCACTTT. This chain joins TRBV2 and TRBJ1-6; D might be TRBD1 (5 bases). Germline CDR1 SNHLY, CDR2 FYNNEI. The ends were cut back, 5 bases at V and 1 base at J, with 6 bases in the middle. This CDR3 is built from 14 residues.

This chain connects TRBV6-5 to TRBJ1-3; D is uncertain. The germline V gene encodes CDR1 MNHEY and CDR2 SVGAGI. There are 12 residues in the CDR3. Deletions cut 6 bases from V and 4 bases from J, with 7 bases between. The CDR3 is CASRGSGNTIYF. CDR3 DNA: TGTGCCAGCAGGGGGAGCGGAAACACCATATATTTT.